This is a list of T cell receptor beta chains from one sample in a study of T cell responses to AZD1222 COVID-19 vaccine. Some clones are missing from TCRdb's copy, which holds only in-frame ones; the method was immunoSEQ multiplex PCR. The data contain about 150,000 clones, 90% to 95% of them singletons. The source was peripheral blood, collected 28 days after the second AZD1222 dose. The receptors stem from an adult who received the AZD1222 COVID-19 vaccine. Each CDR3 is given with its conserved first and last residue. The D gene is left open where the match is weak. Clone size, where shown, is once, few, many, or a class for clones that have expanded.

D	V	J	size	DNA	CDR3
.	TRBV6-5	TRBJ2-2	.	TGTGCCAGCACCCCCGGGTCCAGTAACACCGGGGAGCTGTTTTTT	CASTPGSSNTGELFF
TRBD2	TRBV5-1	TRBJ2-1	.	TGCGCCAGCAGCTTGGTAGGGACTAGCGGGCACTACAATGAGCAGTTCTTC	CASSLVGTSGHYNEQFF
TRBD1	TRBV5-1	TRBJ1-3	.	TGCGCCAGCAGCTTCTGGGACGCAGGGGGGTCTGGAAACACCATATATTTT	CASSFWDAGGSGNTIYF
.	TRBV7-6	TRBJ2-5	.	TGTGCCAGCAGCTTGACACAGGGCAAGACCCAGTACTTC	CASSLTQGKTQYF
TRBD1	TRBV5-8	TRBJ1-5	.	TGTGCCAGCAGCTTGGCCGACAGGGGGCCCCTTGGGGACCAGCATTTT	CASSLADRGPLGDQHF
TRBD2	TRBV11-2	TRBJ2-1	once	TGTGCCAGCAGCTTAGTTAGCGGGAGGGCTGGATACAATGAGCAGTTCTTC	CASSLVSGRAGYNEQFF
.	TRBV30	TRBJ1-1	.	TGTGCCTGGAGGGGGAACACTGAAGCTTTCTTT	CAWRGNTEAFF
.	TRBV7-2	TRBJ1-1	once	TGTGCCAGCAGCGCCGCGGGACAGAACACTGAAGCTTTCTTT	CASSAAGQNTEAFF
.	TRBV5-1	TRBJ2-7	.	TGCGCCAGCAGCTTGGTTTTGGCAGGGAGGCTCTACGAGCAGTACTTC	CASSLVLAGRLYEQYF
.	TRBV15	TRBJ2-3	.	TGTGCCACCAGCACTGGACTCCTGGTTCAAGATACGCAGTATTTT	CATSTGLLVQDTQYF
.	TRBV3-1/TRBV3-2	TRBJ2-1	.	TGTGCCAGCAGCACCAAGAGTAATCTTCTAAGTCGTAATGAGCAGTTCTTC	CASSTKSNLLSRNEQFF
.	TRBV5-1	TRBJ2-1	few	TGCGCCAGCAGCTTGGGTAGACAGGGAGGCAATGAGCAGTTCTTC	CASSLGRQGGNEQFF
.	TRBV7-2	TRBJ2-2	once	TGTGCCAGCAGCTTAGGCTCATCTTACACCGGGGAGCTGTTTTTT	CASSLGSSYTGELFF
TRBD1	TRBV14	TRBJ1-2	.	TGTGCCAGCAGCCAATCCGCGACAGGGGGTGGCTACACCTTC	CASSQSATGGGYTF
TRBD2	TRBV7-2	TRBJ2-3	.	TGTGCCAGCAGCTACGGACTAGCGAGAACAGATACGCAGTATTTT	CASSYGLARTDTQYF
.	TRBV4-1	TRBJ2-2	.	TGCGCCAGCAGCCCGGAAATGGCATTAAACACCGGGGAGCTGTTTTTT	CASSPEMALNTGELFF
TRBD2	TRBV27	TRBJ2-3	.	TGTGCCAGCGGCAGACTAGCGGCCACAGATACGCAGTATTTT	CASGRLAATDTQYF
.	TRBV19	TRBJ1-6	once	TGTGCCAGTAGTGCGGGGCGGAATTCACCCCTCCACTTT	CASSAGRNSPLHF
.	TRBV10-3	TRBJ2-5	.	TGTGCCATCAGTGAACAGCAAGAGACCCAGTACTTC	CAISEQQETQYF
.	TRBV15	TRBJ1-5	.	TGTGCCACCAGCAGAGAAAGTGGGAATCAGCCCCAGCATTTT	CATSRESGNQPQHF
.	TRBV6-6	TRBJ1-1	.	TGTGCCAGCAGTTACTCCGCCCCAGTCACTGAAGCTTTCTTT	CASSYSAPVTEAFF
.	TRBV2	TRBJ2-7	.	TGTGCCAGCAGCAGGATGCCCTACGAGCAGTACTTC	CASSRMPYEQYF
.	TRBV3-1/TRBV3-2	TRBJ1-1	.	TGTGCCAGCAGCCTCAAGCCGGGGGGCGCGACTGAAGCTTTCTTT	CASSLKPGGATEAFF
.	TRBV5-8	TRBJ2-4	medium-sized	TGTGCCAGCAGCCCGAGTGGGGGGAGTAATCGAGCCAAAAACATTCAGTACTTC	CASSPSGGSNRAKNIQYF
TRBD2	TRBV27	TRBJ2-5	.	TGTGCCAGCAGGAGTCGGGATTTTAGCGGGGGGGGATCCAGGGAGACCCAGTACTTC	CASRSRDFSGGGSRETQYF
.	TRBV28	TRBJ2-1	.	TGTGCCAGCAGTCGTTTTCATGGGGAGCGTTACAATGAGCAGTTCTTC	CASSRFHGERYNEQFF
.	TRBV10-3	TRBJ2-7	.	TGTGCCATCAGTGCCGATTTGAAGGGCGAGCAGTACTTC	CAISADLKGEQYF
.	TRBV12-3/TRBV12-4	TRBJ1-2	.	TGTGCCAGCAGTTTCGAGGTGGGGTATGGCTACACCTTC	CASSFEVGYGYTF
.	TRBV5-1	TRBJ1-2	.	TGCGCCAGCACCTCATTTGAACAGGGTTCCTATGGCTACACCTTC	CASTSFEQGSYGYTF
.	TRBV23-1	TRBJ1-2	once	TGCGCCAGCAGTTCCAGACAGATAGGCTACACCTTC	CASSSRQIGYTF
TRBD1	TRBV19	TRBJ2-7	.	TGTGCCAGTAGTCAGAAACAGGGGGCCCACGAGCAGTACTTC	CASSQKQGAHEQYF
TRBD2	TRBV2	TRBJ2-7	.	TGTGCCAGCAGTGAATCATTGGGACTAGCGGGATCCTACGAGCAGTACTTC	CASSESLGLAGSYEQYF
.	TRBV27	TRBJ1-4	.	TGTGCCAGCAGTTTTCGGGAAGTGGGTGAAAAACTGTTTTTT	CASSFREVGEKLFF
TRBD1	TRBV9	TRBJ1-1	.	TGTGCCAGCAGCGTAGCTCCAGGGGGAACGACTGAAGCTTTCTTT	CASSVAPGGTTEAFF
.	TRBV19	TRBJ2-5	.	TGTGCCAGTAGTATGGGCAGGACCTCCCGGGAGACCCAGTACTTC	CASSMGRTSRETQYF
.	TRBV13	TRBJ2-1	.	TGTGCCAGCAGCTTAGGGACAGAACTTAGCTCCTACAATGAGCAGTTCTTC	CASSLGTELSSYNEQFF
.	TRBV19	TRBJ1-1	.	TGTGCCAGTAGTACATACCGGGAACTGAACACTGAAGCTTTCTTT	CASSTYRELNTEAFF
.	TRBV18	TRBJ2-7	.	TGTGCCAGCTCACCACTAGGAGGGACCGAGCAGTACTTC	CASSPLGGTEQYF
.	TRBV11-2	TRBJ1-2	.	TGTGCCAGCAGCTTAATCGGTCAGGTTAACTATGGCTACACCTTC	CASSLIGQVNYGYTF
TRBD1	TRBV19	TRBJ2-5	few	TGTGCCAGTAGTCCTCGGGGGACAGGGCTACAAGAGACCCAGTACTTC	CASSPRGTGLQETQYF
TRBD1	TRBV28	TRBJ1-5	.	TGTGCCAGCCTCAGGGGGGGGTTAATTGGCAATCAGCCCCAGCATTTT	CASLRGGLIGNQPQHF
.	TRBV11-2	TRBJ2-3	.	TGTGCCAGCAGCGCCAGAATTAACACAGATACGCAGTATTTT	CASSARINTDTQYF
TRBD2	TRBV2	TRBJ2-1	.	TGTGCCACGGCTAGCGGGGGGGCGGGTTATGAGCAGTTCTTC	CATASGGAGYEQFF
TRBD1	TRBV7-9	TRBJ2-7	.	TGTGCCAGCAGCCATTACCGTGACAGGGGTTCCTACGAGCAGTACTTC	CASSHYRDRGSYEQYF
TRBD1	TRBV6-5	TRBJ1-6	.	TGTGCCAGCAGTTACGGAGGACAGGGCTATAATTCACCCCTCCACTTT	CASSYGGQGYNSPLHF
.	TRBV10-2	TRBJ1-6	.	TGCGCCAGCAGTGCCGGGGTTAGTTCACCCCTCCACTTT	CASSAGVSSPLHF
.	TRBV3-1/TRBV3-2	TRBJ1-1	once	TGTGCCAGCAGCCAAGAGGGTTCGAACACTGAAGCTTTCTTT	CASSQEGSNTEAFF
.	TRBV5-1	TRBJ2-7	.	TGCGCCAGCAGCGGCGGGACAACCGACTCCTACGAGCAGTACTTC	CASSGGTTDSYEQYF